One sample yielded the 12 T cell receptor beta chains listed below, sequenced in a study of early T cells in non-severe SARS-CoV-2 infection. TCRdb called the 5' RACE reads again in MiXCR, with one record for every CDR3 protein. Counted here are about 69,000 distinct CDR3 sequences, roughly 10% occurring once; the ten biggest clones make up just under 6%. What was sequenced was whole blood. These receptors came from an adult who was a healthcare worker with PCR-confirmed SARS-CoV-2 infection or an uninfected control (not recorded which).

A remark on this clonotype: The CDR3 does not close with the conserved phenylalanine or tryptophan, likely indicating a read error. This chain's CDR3 is CASSPTSGANGYEQYS. The CDR3 region has the DNA TGTGCCAGCAGCCCAACTAGCGGGGCAAATGGCTACGAGCAGTACTCC. J is TRBJ2-7 and V is TRBV7-2, with 10 bases matching TRBD2. With V trimmed by 5 bases and J by 3 bases, 10 bases remained unmatched. CDR1 and CDR2 (germline): SGHTA, FQGNSA. This CDR3 comprises 16 residues.

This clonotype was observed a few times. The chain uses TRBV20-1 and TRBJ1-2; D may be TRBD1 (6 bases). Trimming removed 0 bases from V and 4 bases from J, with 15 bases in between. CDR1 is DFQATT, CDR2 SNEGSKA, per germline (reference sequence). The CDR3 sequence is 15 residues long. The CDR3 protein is CSARDLGGLIYGYTF. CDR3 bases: TGCAGTGCTAGAGATCTCGGGGGCCTTATCTATGGCTACACCTTC.

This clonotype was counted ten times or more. CDR3 residues: CAIQAGEFAEAFF. The CDR3 DNA sequence: TGTGCCATTCAGGCAGGGGAATTCGCTGAAGCTTTCTTT. This chain links TRBV2 with TRBJ1-1; D is perhaps TRBD1 (6 bases). Trimming removed 10 bases at V and 6 bases at J, with 18 bases between. Germline V gives CDR1 SNHLY, CDR2 FYNNEI. CDR3 length equals 13 residues.

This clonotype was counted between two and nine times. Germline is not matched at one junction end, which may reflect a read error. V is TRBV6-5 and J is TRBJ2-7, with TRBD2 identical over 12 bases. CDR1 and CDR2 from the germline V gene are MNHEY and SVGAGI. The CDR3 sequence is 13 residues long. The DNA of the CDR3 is TGTGCCAGCAGGACTAGCGGGAGTTACGAGCGGTACTTC. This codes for CASRTSGSYERYF.

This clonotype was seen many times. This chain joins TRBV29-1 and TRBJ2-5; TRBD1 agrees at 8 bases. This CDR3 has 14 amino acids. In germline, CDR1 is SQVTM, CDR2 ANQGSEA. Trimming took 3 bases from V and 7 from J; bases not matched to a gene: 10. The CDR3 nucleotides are TGCAGCGTTGATGCCCCAGGGGGCGGCGGGACCCAGTACTTC. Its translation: CSVDAPGGGGTQYF.

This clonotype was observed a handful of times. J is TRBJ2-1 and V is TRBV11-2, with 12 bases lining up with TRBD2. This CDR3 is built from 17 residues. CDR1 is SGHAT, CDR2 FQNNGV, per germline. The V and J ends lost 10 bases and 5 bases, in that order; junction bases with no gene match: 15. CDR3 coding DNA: TGTGCCACGGTGGGCAGGGCACTAGCGGGAGGTAACAATGAGCAGTTCTTC. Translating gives CATVGRALAGGNNEQFF.

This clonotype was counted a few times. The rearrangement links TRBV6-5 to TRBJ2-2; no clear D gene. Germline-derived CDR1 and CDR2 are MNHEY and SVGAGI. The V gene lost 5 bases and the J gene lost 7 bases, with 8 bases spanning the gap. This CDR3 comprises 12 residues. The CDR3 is CASSAVGGELFF. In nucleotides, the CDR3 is TGTGCCAGCAGTGCCGTGGGCGGGGAGCTGTTTTTT.

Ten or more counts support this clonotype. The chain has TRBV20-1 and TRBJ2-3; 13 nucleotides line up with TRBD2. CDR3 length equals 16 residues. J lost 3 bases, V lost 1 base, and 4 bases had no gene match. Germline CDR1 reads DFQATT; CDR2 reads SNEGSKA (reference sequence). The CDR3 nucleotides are TGCAGTGCTAGAGTTTCGACTAGCGGGGGGACAGATACGCAGTATTTT. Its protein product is CSARVSTSGGTDTQYF.

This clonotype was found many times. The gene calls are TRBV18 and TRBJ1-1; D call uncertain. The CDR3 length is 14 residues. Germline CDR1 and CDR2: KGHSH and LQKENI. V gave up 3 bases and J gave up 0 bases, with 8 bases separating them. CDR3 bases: TGTGCCAGCTCACCGGTAGATCTGAACACTGAAGCTTTCTTT. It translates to CASSPVDLNTEAFF.

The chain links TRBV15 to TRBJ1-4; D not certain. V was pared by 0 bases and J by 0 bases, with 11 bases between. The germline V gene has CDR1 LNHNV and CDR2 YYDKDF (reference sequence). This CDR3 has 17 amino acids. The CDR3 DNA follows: TGTGCCACCAGCAGAGATCGGACGGCCTCAACTAATGAAAAACTGTTTTTT. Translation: CATSRDRTASTNEKLFF.

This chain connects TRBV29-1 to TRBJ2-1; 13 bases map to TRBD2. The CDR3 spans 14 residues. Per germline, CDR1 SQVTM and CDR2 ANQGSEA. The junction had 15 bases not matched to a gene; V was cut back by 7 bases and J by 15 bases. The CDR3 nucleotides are TGCAGCGCCCGGACTAGCGGGGGTTTGGTCCCCCCGTTCTTC. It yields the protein CSARTSGGLVPPFF.

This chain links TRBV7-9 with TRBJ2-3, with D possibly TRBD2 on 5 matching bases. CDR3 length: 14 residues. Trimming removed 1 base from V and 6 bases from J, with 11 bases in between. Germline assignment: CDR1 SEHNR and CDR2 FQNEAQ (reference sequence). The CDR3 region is CASSLGGMEDTQYF. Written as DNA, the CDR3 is TGTGCCAGCAGCTTAGGAGGGATGGAGGATACGCAGTATTTT.